This passage covers 21 T cell receptor beta chains from one sample sequenced in a study of control samples from healthy donors and cancer patients. TCRdb's copy holds only in-frame clones and misses some; the assay was immunoSEQ multiplex PCR. The table includes fewer than 15,000 clones, about 75% detected once. Source material: formalin-fixed, paraffin-embedded tissue. Receptors were obtained from a male donor with melanoma.

This sequence joins TRBV5-4 and TRBJ2-3, with D maybe TRBD1 (6 bases). Germline V CDR1 and CDR2: SGHNT, YYREEE (reference sequence). Trimming cost V 3 bases and J 0 bases, with 11 bases left between them. This CDR3 contains 15 residues. This chain's CDR3 is CASSSGQQSTDTQYF. As DNA, the CDR3 is TGTGCCAGCAGCTCGGGACAACAAAGCACAGATACGCAGTATTTT.

This chain uses TRBV7-9 with TRBJ1-1; D gene unclear. The CDR3 runs 16 residues. Germline V lookup: CDR1 SEHNR, CDR2 FQNEAQ (reference sequence). V lost 2 bases, J lost 4 bases, and 17 bases lay in between. The CDR3 is CASSLHTRGSRTEAFF. For the CDR3, the DNA is TGTGCCAGCAGCTTACACACCCGGGGAAGTCGCACTGAAGCTTTCTTT.

The rearrangement uses TRBV7-8 and TRBJ1-2; D unresolved. V gave up 7 bases and J gave up 5 bases, with 17 bases separating them. The CDR3 is made up of 14 amino acids. Germline V gene lookup returns CDR1 SGHVS and CDR2 FQNEAQ. This CDR3 reads CASTPIEGRYGYTF. In DNA form, the CDR3 reads TGTGCCAGCACCCCTATCGAAGGTCGGTATGGCTACACCTTC.

V usage is TRBV7-8 and J usage is TRBJ2-7; D uncertain. CDR3 length: 12 residues. V was cut by 2 bases and J by 6 bases, with 8 bases left in between. The germline V gene has CDR1 SGHVS and CDR2 FQNEAQ. CDR3 region: CASSLLTTEQYF. DNA for the CDR3: TGTGCCAGCAGCTTATTAACTACCGAGCAGTACTTC.

This clone is a singleton in its sample. The chain is built from TRBV11-2 and TRBJ2-5, with D perhaps matching TRBD2 (6 bases). This CDR3 contains 14 residues. Germline CDR1 SGHAT, CDR2 FQNNGV. The ends were cut back, 5 bases at V and 5 bases at J, with 15 bases in the middle. CDR3 in amino acids: CASSRPGVGETQYF. DNA for the CDR3: TGTGCCAGCAGCCGCCCGGGGGTGGGGGAGACCCAGTACTTC.

This clone was seen once. The chain recombines TRBV5-7 with TRBJ1-3; D ambiguous. TRBV5-7 carries the ORF label, with uncertain function. The V and J ends lost 0 bases and 0 bases respectively, with 10 bases between them. This CDR3 comprises 16 residues. CDR3 nucleotide sequence: TGTGCCAGCAGCTTGGCCGGACCGGGCTCTGGAAACACCATATATTTT. Its translation is CASSLAGPGSGNTIYF.

J is TRBJ2-2 and V is TRBV19; D is undetermined. The germline V and J ends were trimmed by 5 bases and 4 bases, with 5 bases remaining between them. The CDR3 contains 12 residues. CDR1 is LNHDA and CDR2 is SQIVND in the germline V gene (reference sequence). CDR3 sequence (DNA): TGTGCCAGTAGTTTTCGCACCGGGGAGCTGTTTTTT. Residues: CASSFRTGELFF.

The chain uses TRBV4-2 and TRBJ1-5; unclear D gene. The CDR3 length is 17 residues. Trimming left V 0 bases short and J 3 bases short, with 15 bases between. Per the germline V gene, CDR1 is LGHNA and CDR2 is YNFKEQ. CDR3 sequence (DNA): TGTGCCAGCAGCCAAGAAGGCGGAACTTTTTTCAATCAGCCCCAGCATTTT. Residues: CASSQEGGTFFNQPQHF.

V is TRBV10-3 and J is TRBJ2-7; perhaps TRBD2 as D (5 bases). Germline loops: CDR1 ENHRY, CDR2 SYGVKD. There are 12 residues in the CDR3. Trimming removed 11 bases at V and 5 bases at J, with 16 bases between. The CDR3 nucleotides are TGTGCCGGAGGAGGATTCGGGAACGAGCAGTACTTC. As protein: CAGGGFGNEQYF.

This rearrangement joins TRBV20-1 to TRBJ2-3; D is undetermined. The V and J ends lost 6 bases and 13 bases respectively, with 14 bases between them. Looked up from germline, CDR1 is DFQATT and CDR2 is SNEGSKA (reference sequence). This CDR3 has 10 amino acids. The CDR3 DNA sequence: TGCAGTGCCTTACCGTTCTGGGAGTATTTT. Translation gives CSALPFWEYF.

V usage is TRBV12-5 and J usage is TRBJ1-3, with 7 bases fitting TRBD1. After removal of 0 bases from V and 2 bases from J, the junction contained 10 bases not matched to a gene. The germline V gene encodes CDR1 LGHNT and CDR2 FRNRAP. The CDR3 contains 18 residues. The CDR3 is CASGLVLRTGEAGNTIYF. DNA for the CDR3: TGTGCTAGTGGTTTGGTACTTCGAACAGGGGAGGCTGGAAACACCATATATTTT.

The J gene is TRBJ2-1, the V gene TRBV10-3; 7 bases align to TRBD2. V lost 2 bases, J lost 2 bases, and 6 bases stayed unmatched. CDR3 length: 16 residues. The germline gives CDR1 ENHRY, CDR2 SYGVKD. The CDR3 nucleotides are TGTGCCATCAGTGAGGGGGCGGCGGGGGCCTACAATGAGCAGTTCTTC. Amino acid sequence: CAISEGAAGAYNEQFF.

The gene calls are TRBV4-3 and TRBJ1-2, with TRBD1 matching 8 bases. The CDR3 sequence is 14 residues long. Germline assignment: CDR1 LGHNA and CDR2 YSLEER. With 4 bases clipped from V and 3 bases from J, the junction kept 4 bases outside the gene matches. Here the CDR3 reads CASSPGQGDYGYTF. CDR3 nucleotides: TGCGCCAGCAGCCCCGGACAGGGAGACTATGGCTACACCTTC.

This chain joins TRBV18 and TRBJ1-4; D is ambiguous. CDR3 length equals 13 residues. The germline CDR1 and CDR2 sequences are KGHSH and LQKENI. V was pared by 5 bases and J by 0 bases, with 4 bases between. DNA for the CDR3: TGTGCCAGCTCAAAGACAACTAATGAAAAACTGTTTTTT. Its protein is CASSKTTNEKLFF.

The chain uses TRBV18 and TRBJ2-3, with D perhaps assigned TRBD1 or TRBD2 (5 bases each). The CDR3 sequence is 14 residues long. Germline CDR1 is KGHSH and CDR2 is LQKENI. V lost 5 bases, J lost 5 bases, and 14 bases lay in between. The CDR3 is CASSAAGAIDTQYF. The DNA of the CDR3 is TGTGCCAGCTCAGCAGCCGGGGCAATAGATACGCAGTATTTT.

V is TRBV18 and J is TRBJ1-5; perhaps TRBD1 as D (6 bases). Germline V CDR1 and CDR2: KGHSH, LQKENI. The CDR3 extends over 16 amino acids. The V end lost 3 bases, the J end lost 3 bases, and 15 bases lay between the germline ends. CDR3 loop: CASSPSGELSNQPQHF. The CDR3 coding sequence is TGTGCCAGCTCACCGTCAGGGGAACTTTCCAATCAGCCCCAGCATTTT.

J is TRBJ2-4 and V is TRBV6-6; a possible D gene is TRBD1 (6 bases). The CDR3 is made up of 16 amino acids. Trimming shortened V by 6 bases and J by 0 bases, and 15 bases separated the two germline ends. CDR1 MNHNY and CDR2 SVGAGI come from the germline V gene (reference sequence). The CDR3 spells CASSQQGPLAKNIQYF. The CDR3 bases are TGTGCCAGCAGCCAACAGGGTCCGCTAGCCAAAAACATTCAGTACTTC.

This rearrangement joins TRBV11-2 to TRBJ2-5; 8 positions agree with TRBD2. Trimming at V came to 5 bases and at J to 5 bases, leaving 7 bases not matched to a gene. Germline V CDR1 and CDR2: SGHAT, FQNNGV. This CDR3 region has 14 residues. The DNA for the CDR3 is TGTGCCAGCAGCCAAGGGACTAGAAGTGAGACCCAGTACTTC. Translating it yields CASSQGTRSETQYF.

V and J are TRBV7-5 and TRBJ1-1. TRBV7-5 is described as a pseudogene. The CDR3 runs to 17 residues. The CDR3 region has the DNA TGTGTCAGAAGCTTACGGGGCAACCTAACAAAGAACACTGAAGCTTTCTTT. Translated, it gives CVRSLRGNLTKNTEAFF.

The genes are TRBV6-1 and TRBJ1-4; 7 nucleotides agree with TRBD1. Losses at the gene ends were 0 bases for V and 2 bases for J; bases not matched to a gene: 0. The CDR3 spans 15 residues. Per the germline V gene, CDR1 is MNHNS and CDR2 is SASEGT. CDR3 protein: CASSEATGTNEKLFF. Written as DNA, the CDR3 is TGTGCCAGCAGTGAAGCGACAGGGACTAATGAAAAACTGTTTTTT.

V gene TRBV4-2 combines with J gene TRBJ1-2; D may be TRBD1 (6 bases). Per the germline V gene, CDR1 is LGHNA and CDR2 is YNFKEQ. Trimming cost V 6 bases and J 4 bases, with 15 bases left between them. This CDR3 has 14 residues. The CDR3, as DNA: TGTGCCAGCAGTACCGACAGGACCGCCTATGGCTACACCTTC. It yields the protein CASSTDRTAYGYTF.